Listed here are 20 T cell receptor beta chains from one sample, sequenced in a study of T-cell reconstitution after alpha-beta-depleted transplantation in children (dated by TCRdb to the mid-2010s). Libraries were made using PCR. The data were produced on an Illumina HiSeq 2500. Molecular barcoding was employed in the preparation of TCR libraries, with unique molecular identifiers being used to normalize TCRbeta repertoire quantification. TCRdb reworked the public reads: Q25 trimming with fastp, MiXCR clone assembly, productive beta chains retained. Under each unique CDR3 protein, matching rows form one entry showing the most common genes and DNA. The sample table lists fewer than 120,000 distinct CDR3 sequences, approximately 10% of them with a count of one. The top ten clonotypes cover 6.5% to 9.5% of the sample. Sequencing used PBMCs from the stem cell graft donor, obtained from the stem cell graft. These receptor sequences come from a human donor who donated a stem cell graft to a child with acute lymphoblastic leukemia.

A single count supports this clonotype. This may arise from a read error, as a much more abundant clone is one base away. V is TRBV20-1 and J is TRBJ2-5; D is tentatively TRBD1 or TRBD2 (5 bases each). Germline CDR1 reads DFQATT; CDR2 reads SNEGSKA (reference sequence). Trimming took off 1 base at V and 5 bases at J, with 5 bases between the two ends. This CDR3 is built from 11 residues. CDR3 residues: CSARGGETQYF. For the CDR3, the DNA is TGCAGTGCTAGAGGGGGGGAGACCCAGTACTTC.

There are many counts of this clonotype. The chain uses TRBV6-5 and TRBJ2-1, with a tentative D call TRBD1 (6 bases). The CDR3 consists of 15 residues. Germline lookup yields CDR1 MNHEY and CDR2 SVGAGI. Trimming cost V 4 bases and J 5 bases, with 15 bases left between them. CDR3 loop: CASSSYKDSNNEQFF. The CDR3 coding sequence is TGTGCCAGCAGTTCTTATAAGGACAGTAACAATGAGCAGTTCTTC.

This clonotype was seen ten or more times. The chain combines TRBV6-2 or TRBV6-3 with TRBJ2-1, with a weak D call TRBD2 (5 bases). Trimming cost V 5 bases and J 0 bases, with 11 bases left between them. The CDR3 is made up of 15 amino acids. In germline, CDR1 is MNHEY, CDR2 SVGEGT. The CDR3 here is CASSVLGSSYNEQFF. The CDR3 DNA follows: TGTGCCAGCAGTGTACTTGGGAGCTCCTACAATGAGCAGTTCTTC.

The V call is TRBV12-3 or TRBV12-4, the J call TRBJ2-5; TRBD2 aligns across 7 bases. The CDR3 sequence is 14 residues long. V dropped 3 bases and J dropped 6; count of bases not matched to a gene: 7. The CDR3 protein is CASSLGGERKTQYF. The DNA of the CDR3 is TGTGCCAGCAGTTTGGGAGGGGAGAGGAAGACCCAGTACTTC.

This clonotype was observed many times. This chain links TRBV6-2 or TRBV6-3 with TRBJ1-1; D is ambiguous. The CDR3 runs 12 residues. The ends were cut back, 6 bases at V and 5 bases at J, with 10 bases in the middle. Looked up from germline, CDR1 is MNHEY and CDR2 is SVGEGT. In nucleotides, the CDR3 is TGTGCCAGCAGCCCCGATACAACTGAAGCTTTCTTT. It encodes CASSPDTTEAFF.

This clonotype was seen ten or more times. The V call is TRBV13, the J call TRBJ2-7, with 9 nucleotides matching TRBD2. Losses at the gene ends were 2 bases for V and 6 bases for J; bases not matched to a gene: 2. Germline V gene lookup returns CDR1 PRHDT and CDR2 FYEKMQ (reference sequence). The CDR3 has 13 residues. CDR3 residues: CASSLRGRAEQYF. Written as DNA, the CDR3 is TGTGCCAGCAGCTTACGCGGGAGGGCCGAGCAGTACTTC.

The sample holds many counts of this clonotype. The J gene is TRBJ1-2, the V gene TRBV4-1, with D unresolved. Trimming pared 6 bases from V and 4 bases from J, leaving 9 bases between. The length of the CDR3 is 12 residues. Per germline, CDR1 MGHRA and CDR2 YSYEKL. The CDR3: CASRSEIYGYTF. The CDR3 DNA is TGCGCCAGCAGGTCAGAGATCTATGGCTACACCTTC.

This clonotype was counted at least ten times. The V call is TRBV4-2, the J call TRBJ2-4; the match to TRBD1 covers 7 bases. Trimming at V came to 1 base and at J to 8 bases, leaving 8 bases not matched to a gene. CDR3 size: 15 residues. Germline V gene sequence: CDR1 LGHNA, CDR2 YNFKEQ. The CDR3 nucleotides are TGTGCCAGCAGCCAAGTGTCGCAGGGGGTAGACATTCAGTACTTC. Translating gives CASSQVSQGVDIQYF.

This clonotype has at least ten counts. The chain couples TRBV5-6 to TRBJ2-7; 9 bases align to TRBD1. CDR1 SGHDT and CDR2 YYEEEE come from the germline V gene. V shed 4 bases and J 6 bases; nucleotides not matched to a gene: 8. The CDR3 runs to 14 residues. CDR3 in amino acids: CASSPGTGQSEQYF. The CDR3 DNA is TGTGCCAGCAGCCCCGGGACAGGGCAGAGCGAGCAGTACTTC. The variable domain in full, completed from reference TRBV5-6 and TRBJ2-7, reads DAGVTQSPTHLIKTRGQQVTLRCSPKSGHDTVSWYQQALGQGPQFIFQYYEEEERQRGNFPDRFSGHQFPNYSSELNVNALLLGDSALYLCASSPGTGQSEQYFGPGTRLTVT.

The chain links TRBV20-1 to TRBJ2-5; 9 positions match TRBD1. The CDR3 extends over 16 amino acids. V dropped 0 bases and J dropped 0; count of bases not matched to a gene: 5. Germline V gene sequence: CDR1 DFQATT, CDR2 SNEGSKA (reference sequence). CDR3 nucleotide sequence: TGCAGTGCTAGAGATCGCGGACAGGGGTACCAAGAGACCCAGTACTTC. This encodes CSARDRGQGYQETQYF.

In its sample, this clonotype was seen a few times. The chain combines TRBV18 with TRBJ1-5; the match to TRBD1 covers 9 bases. The germline V gene encodes CDR1 KGHSH and CDR2 LQKENI. The CDR3 has 22 residues. V gave up 2 bases and J gave up 3 bases; unmatched junction bases: 23. The CDR3 loop reads CASSPIGQGTLSRTFNNQPQHF. The CDR3 bases are TGTGCCAGCTCACCAATAGGACAGGGGACCCTATCCCGCACTTTTAACAATCAGCCCCAGCATTTT.

This clonotype was observed at least ten times. The chain has TRBV29-1 and TRBJ2-7; possible D gene TRBD2, 6 bases. Germline V lookup: CDR1 SQVTM, CDR2 ANQGSEA. The CDR3 consists of 13 residues. Trimming stripped 2 bases from V and 0 bases from J, with 8 bases between. In nucleotides, the CDR3 is TGCAGCGTTGAATGGGAGGACTCCTACGAGCAGTACTTC. It translates to CSVEWEDSYEQYF.

This clonotype was observed at least ten times. J is TRBJ1-6 and V is TRBV10-3; no definite D call. V dropped 0 bases and J dropped 16 bases, with 13 bases sitting between them. Per the germline V gene, CDR1 is ENHRY and CDR2 is SYGVKD. The CDR3 covers 13 residues. The CDR3 DNA sequence: TGTGCCATCAGTGAGTCACCCGGGCGGGATCTCCACTTT. As protein: CAISESPGRDLHF.

The V call is TRBV5-1, the J call TRBJ2-2; D possibly corresponds to TRBD2 (6 bases). The CDR3 is 15 amino acids. The V end lost 3 bases, the J end lost 0 bases, and 9 bases lay between the germline ends. CDR1 is SGHRS, CDR2 YFSETQ, per germline. The CDR3 loop is CASSSGGTNTGELFF. The CDR3 DNA follows: TGCGCCAGCAGCTCCGGAGGGACGAACACCGGGGAGCTGTTTTTT.

This clonotype appeared many times. The chain has TRBV5-1 and TRBJ1-5, with no clear D. Trimming left V 2 bases short and J 4 bases short, with 7 bases between. The CDR3 contains 13 residues. CDR1 is SGHRS, CDR2 YFSETQ, per germline. The CDR3 DNA follows: TGCGCCAGCAGCTTAATAGGGAATCAGCCCCAGCATTTT. Translating gives CASSLIGNQPQHF.

This clonotype has at least ten counts. The chain is built from TRBV20-1 and TRBJ2-6; 7 bases are shared with TRBD1. The CDR3 has 15 residues. Germline CDR1 DFQATT, CDR2 SNEGSKA (reference sequence). The J segment lost 6 bases and the V segment lost 2 bases, leaving 7 bases of the junction unmatched. The CDR3 nucleotides are TGCAGTGCTAGATACGGGACAGCTACGGCCAACGTCCTGACTTTC. Protein sequence: CSARYGTATANVLTF.

This sequence joins TRBV25-1 and TRBJ2-2, with no clear D. V was shortened by 7 bases and J by 1 base, with 7 bases between the two germline ends. From germline, CDR1 is MGHDK and CDR2 SYGVNS. CDR3 size: 13 residues. The CDR3 sequence is CASIGQNTGELFF. The CDR3 DNA reads TGTGCCAGCATAGGGCAGAACACCGGGGAGCTGTTTTTT.

In its sample, this clonotype was seen many times. The CDR3 protein is CASSSRGAGVTEAFF. The DNA for the CDR3 is TGTGCCAGCAGTTCCCGAGGGGCAGGGGTCACTGAAGCTTTCTTT. The V call is TRBV28, the J call TRBJ1-1, with a possible D match to TRBD1 (6 bases). V was pared by 4 bases and J by 4 bases, with 16 bases between. The CDR3 totals 15 residues. Germline CDR1 reads MDHEN; CDR2 reads SYDVKM.

This clonotype was picked up many times. The rearrangement joins TRBV4-1 to TRBJ2-7; 10 bases are a match to TRBD1. J gave up 5 bases and V 1 base, and 8 bases lay outside the gene matches. The germline V gene encodes CDR1 MGHRA and CDR2 YSYEKL. The CDR3 is 16 residues long. The CDR3 sequence is CASSQASGTGVHEQYF. In DNA form, the CDR3 reads TGCGCCAGCAGCCAAGCTTCCGGGACAGGGGTCCACGAGCAGTACTTC.

This clonotype came up many times. V and J are TRBV6-2 or TRBV6-3 and TRBJ2-5, with D tentatively TRBD1 (6 bases). V lost 6 bases, J lost 4 bases, and 18 bases lay in between. This CDR3 region has 15 residues. CDR1 and CDR2 from the germline V gene are MNHEY and SVGEGT. CDR3 sequence reads: CASSQRTGNRETQYF. The CDR3 DNA reads as TGTGCCAGCAGCCAACGAACAGGGAATCGAGAGACCCAGTACTTC.